The 3 T cell receptor beta chains below all came from one sample that was sequenced in a study of blood T cell repertoires in COVID-19. Libraries were prepared by immunoSEQ multiplex PCR; TCRdb keeps only in-frame clonotypes and omits some of them. Here the sample spans around 140,000 clones, about 83% being singletons. The sequenced material came from peripheral blood. These receptors all stem from a woman aged 45-59 years with active or convalescent COVID-19.

The rearrangement links TRBV3-1 (or the pseudogene TRBV3-2) to TRBJ1-1; 9 nucleotides match TRBD1. CDR3 length equals 15 residues. Germline CDR1 LGHDT, CDR2 YNNKEL (reference sequence). The V segment lost 1 base and the J segment 10 bases; nucleotides outside the gene matches: 10. CDR3 residues: CASSQAGTGNKRAFF. The CDR3 DNA reads as TGTGCCAGCAGCCAAGCCGGGACAGGGAATAAGAGAGCTTTCTTT.

The chain employs TRBV11-2 and TRBJ1-1; D possibly corresponds to TRBD1 (6 bases). Deletions cut 2 bases from V and 0 bases from J, with 10 bases between. This CDR3 region has 15 residues. Germline CDR1 reads SGHAT; CDR2 reads FQNNGV. As DNA, the CDR3 is TGTGCCAGCAGCTTAATGACAGGCGTGAACACTGAAGCTTTCTTT. Protein: CASSLMTGVNTEAFF.

The rearrangement links TRBV2 to TRBJ1-1; TRBD1 is a possible D gene (6 bases). The CDR3 has 13 residues. Germline CDR1 and CDR2: SNHLY and FYNNEI. V was shortened by 6 bases and J by 10 bases, with 18 bases between the two germline ends. CDR3 sequence (DNA): TGTGCCAGCAGCTTTGATAGGGACAATAGAGCTTTCTTT. Encoded protein: CASSFDRDNRAFF.